The clone carrying this T cell receptor beta chain appeared once. In the original workflow: The authors estimated nucleated cell counts from reference gene primer amplification. Sequencing used immunoSEQ multiplex PCR; TCRdb keeps in-frame clones, though not all of them. The DNA gave D and trimming, while V, J and clone size come from that table. The table includes some 390,000 clones, around 87% detected once. Germline V gene sequence: CDR1 MGHRA, CDR2 YSYEKL. V was clipped by 3 bases and J by 8 bases, with 13 bases between them. The CDR3 loop spans 13 amino acids. These data come from a study of blood T cell repertoires in COVID-19. For the study at large: COVID-19 samples collected from the United States, Italy and Spain covered acute and convalescent phases. PBMCs, B-cell-depleted T cells, or T cells were the source of the cDNA or gDNA that made up the material.

The genes are TRBV4-1 and TRBJ1-2; perhaps TRBD1 as D (6 bases). The receptor was isolated from a human donor in a cohort sampled during active COVID-19. Sequenced: peripheral blood. CDR3 DNA sequence: TGCGCCAGCAGCCAGGCCCGGGACACAGGCTACACCTTC. Its translation: CASSQARDTGYTF.